This TCR beta chain was captured in a study of T cell repertoires in cytomegalovirus infection (dated by TCRdb to the late 2010s). Study-wide context: Alongside well-studied HLA-B-restricted epitopes, the peptide stimulations were aimed at recently identified HLA-C-restricted CMV epitopes, whose presentation resists viral immunomodulation. Donor HLA type was relevant to the analysis, as public TCR beta signatures indicated carriage of CMV infection together with the matching HLA type.

Sequencing instrument: Illumina HiSeq 1500. TCRdb reran the public reads through fastp at Q25 and MiXCR, keeping productive beta chains. Every entry covers one CDR3 protein and lists the most common genes and DNA from its rows. The sample profile shows about 890,000 distinct CDR3 sequences; around 30% of them were found once. Together, the top ten hold about 14% of the sample. General conclusions and limits of the study: In both this cohort and an independent cohort of 350 or so donors, the cumulative frequency of public TCR beta family members distinguished carriers of CMV infection plus the relevant HLA type. The ex vivo response was dominated by HLA-C-restricted CMV-specific TCR beta clonotypes, and the single most frequent clonotype in two of eight donors was supplied by these HLA-C-restricted clonotypes.

CDR1 is given as SGHVS and CDR2 as FQNEAQ, both from the germline V gene. Including the terminal cysteine and phenylalanine, the CDR3 comprises 18 residues. Just the 54-base CDR3 DNA is kept, in frame starting at base 1. Trimming leaves V shorter by 1 base and J shorter by 0 bases, with the junction holding 8 bases beyond the gene matches. Taken with the paper, the label for treatment or condition translates to: in vitro stimulation with specific CMV peptide epitopes to enrich CMV-specific T cells. This clonotype has a count of ten or more. There is no known antigen for this receptor. Qualities for individual bases were not recorded, and no much larger clone is one base off.

The sequenced sample was cultured CD8+ T cells from PBMCs, obtained from culture after CMV antigen stimulation. This receptor was obtained from a human donor in good health (CMV status not recorded). Some clones in this sample may be carry-over from other donors' samples. In this chain, TRBV7-8 is recombined with TRBJ2-3; 9 central nucleotides agree with TRBD1. The CDR3 protein: CASSLDGLDRGSTDTQYF. The nucleotides are TGTGCCAGCAGCTTAGACGGGCTAGACAGGGGGAGCACAGATACGCAGTATTTT.